These 10 T cell receptor beta chains share one sample of origin, sequenced in a study of T cell responses to AZD1222 COVID-19 vaccine. Sequencing was performed with immunoSEQ multiplex PCR; in TCRdb, only in-frame clones are kept and a portion is missing. The sample has about 97,000 clones, roughly 80% seen once. Source: peripheral blood, taken on day 0 of AZD1222 vaccination. The receptors were gathered from an adult in good health.

V is TRBV5-1 and J is TRBJ2-5; no clear D gene. CDR1 and CDR2 from the germline V gene are SGHRS and YFSETQ. The V end lost 5 bases, the J end lost 3 bases, and 8 bases lay between the germline ends. There are 12 residues in the CDR3. CDR3 region: CASRRSEETQYF. The CDR3, as DNA: TGCGCCAGCAGGAGGAGCGAAGAGACCCAGTACTTC. Together with reference TRBV5-1 and TRBJ2-5, the CDR3 gives the full variable domain: KAGVTQTPRYLIKTRGQQVTLSCSPISGHRSVSWYQQTPGQGLQFLFEYFSETQRNKGNFPGRFSGRQFSNSRSEMNVSTLELGDSALYLCASRRSEETQYFGPGTRLLVL.

This clone has only a few counts. This chain joins TRBV15 and TRBJ1-2, with D tentatively TRBD1 (5 bases). The CDR3 covers 15 residues. In germline, CDR1 is LNHNV, CDR2 YYDKDF (reference sequence). Trimming pared 0 bases from V and 8 bases from J, leaving 16 bases between. CDR3 DNA sequence: TGTGCCACCAGCAGAGATTTGGTAGCAGGGTCCGGCTACACCTTC. Translating gives CATSRDLVAGSGYTF.

This clone was counted once. The V and J genes are TRBV28 and TRBJ1-2; TRBD1 is a possible D gene (6 bases). CDR3 length equals 13 residues. Per germline, CDR1 MDHEN and CDR2 SYDVKM. V was clipped by 8 bases and J by 4 bases, with 14 bases between them. DNA of the CDR3: TGTGCCAGCTTTAGGGGGGACCTCTATGGCTACACCTTC. It encodes CASFRGDLYGYTF.

The chain links TRBV29-1 to TRBJ2-1, with no clear D. Trimming cost V 8 bases and J 6 bases, with 20 bases left between them. The CDR3 runs 14 residues. Germline CDR1 SQVTM, CDR2 ANQGSEA. In nucleotides, the CDR3 is TGCAGCCCGGTCCCCTTTTGGGGTAGCAATGAGCAGTTCTTC. As protein: CSPVPFWGSNEQFF.

J is TRBJ1-5 and V is TRBV18; D not certain. CDR1 and CDR2 from the germline V gene are KGHSH and LQKENI. The CDR3 extends over 12 amino acids. Trimming took off 0 bases at V and 4 bases at J, with 1 base between the two ends. The CDR3 is CASSPPNQPQHF. CDR3 in DNA: TGTGCCAGCTCACCACCAAATCAGCCCCAGCATTTT. The whole variable domain, filled in from reference TRBV18 and TRBJ1-5, reads NAGVMQNPRHLVRRRGQEARLRCSPMKGHSHVYWYRQLPEEGLKFMVYLQKENIIDESGMPKERFSAEFPKEGPSILRIQQVVRGDSAAYFCASSPPNQPQHFGDGTRLSIL.

The chain employs TRBV5-4 and TRBJ1-2, with 12 positions matching TRBD1. CDR1 SGHNT and CDR2 YYREEE come from the germline V gene (reference sequence). The CDR3 covers 17 residues. V trimming: 4 bases; J trimming: 0 bases; junction bases outside the gene matches: 7. Here the CDR3 DNA reads TGTGCCAGCAGCGGCCGGGACAGGGGGCCCGCTAACTATGGCTACACCTTC. It codes for CASSGRDRGPANYGYTF.

This clone was detected once. The chain uses TRBV18 and TRBJ2-1; D unresolved. V was clipped by 2 bases and J by 10 bases, with 18 bases between them. The CDR3 extends over 15 amino acids. Per the germline V gene, CDR1 is KGHSH and CDR2 is LQKENI. CDR3 loop: CASSPIKSPLSEQFF. DNA of the CDR3: TGTGCCAGCTCACCAATCAAATCGCCACTCAGCGAGCAGTTCTTC.

The genes are TRBV29-1 and TRBJ1-1, with a possible D match to TRBD1 (6 bases). Trimming cost V 5 bases and J 5 bases, with 15 bases left between them. Germline-derived CDR1 and CDR2 are SQVTM and ANQGSEA. The CDR3 extends over 13 amino acids. The CDR3 nucleotides are TGCAGCGTTCGCAGGGGATTTGGAACTGAAGCTTTCTTT. Its protein is CSVRRGFGTEAFF.

In its sample, this clone is medium-sized (0.01 to 0.1%). J is TRBJ2-7 and V is TRBV10-3; D possibly corresponds to TRBD2 (6 bases). Looked up from germline, CDR1 is ENHRY and CDR2 is SYGVKD. The CDR3 covers 13 residues. Trimming stripped 5 bases from V and 2 bases from J, with 10 bases between. The chain's CDR3 is CAISIRETYEQYF. Here the CDR3 DNA reads TGTGCCATCAGTATCCGGGAGACCTACGAGCAGTACTTC.

The CDR3, as DNA: TGTGCCAGCAGCCAAGCCATTTCCTCGGGGTCAAGCTATGGCTACACCTTC. Amino acids: CASSQAISSGSSYGYTF. The genes are TRBV3-1 (or the pseudogene TRBV3-2) and TRBJ1-2; D is unclear. Germline CDR1 is LGHDT and CDR2 is YNNKEL (reference sequence). The CDR3 runs to 17 residues. V lost 1 base and J lost 4, with 19 bases in between.